This T cell receptor beta chain came from a study of cytomegalovirus exposure and HLA in healthy donors. The CDR3 is 13 amino acids. Trimming pared 3 bases from V and 3 bases from J, leaving 8 bases between. Germline CDR1 is MRHNA and CDR2 is SNTAGT. Remarks on this clone: Its antigen is currently unknown.

Study-wide results and limits: For cytomegalovirus status, the classifier reportedly gave diagnoses with high specificity and sensitivity. Later on, a genetic analysis was performed. It linked a missense variant in DCLRE1C with V- and J-gene trimming of TCR beta.

The PCR used 60 Vbeta and 13 Jbeta primers. TCRdb's copy holds only in-frame clones and misses some; the assay was immunoSEQ multiplex PCR. The table includes under 150,000 clones, just under 80% detected once. J is TRBJ1-2 and V is TRBV6-4; the D gene is possibly TRBD1 (6 bases). This TCR was sampled from a male donor in good health and CMV-seronegative. Input material: PBMCs. This CDR3 is CASSEDRDYGYTF. CDR3 nucleotides: TGTGCCAGCAGTGAGGACAGAGACTATGGCTACACCTTC.